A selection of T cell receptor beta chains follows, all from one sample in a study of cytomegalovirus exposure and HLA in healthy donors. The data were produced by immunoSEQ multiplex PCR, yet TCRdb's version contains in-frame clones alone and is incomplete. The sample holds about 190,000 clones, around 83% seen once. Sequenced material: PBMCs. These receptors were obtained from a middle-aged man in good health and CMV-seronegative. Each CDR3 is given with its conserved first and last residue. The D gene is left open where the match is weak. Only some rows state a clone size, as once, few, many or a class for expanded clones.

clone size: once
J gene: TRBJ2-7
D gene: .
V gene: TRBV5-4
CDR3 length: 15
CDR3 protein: CASSLDTGGPYEQYF
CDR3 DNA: TGTGCCAGCAGCTTGGATACGGGGGGCCCCTACGAGCAGTACTTC

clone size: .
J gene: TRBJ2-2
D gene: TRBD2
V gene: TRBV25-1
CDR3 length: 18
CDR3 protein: CASSAPEGLAGNTGELFF
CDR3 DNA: TGTGCCAGCAGTGCGCCTGAAGGACTAGCGGGGAACACCGGGGAGCTGTTTTTT

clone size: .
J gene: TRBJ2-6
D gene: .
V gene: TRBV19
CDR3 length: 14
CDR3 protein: CASVRDSGANVLTF
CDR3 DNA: TGTGCCAGTGTCCGGGATTCTGGGGCCAACGTCCTGACTTTC

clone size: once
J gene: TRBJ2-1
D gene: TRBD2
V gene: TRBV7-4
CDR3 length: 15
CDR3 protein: CASSLLRPPGGEQFF
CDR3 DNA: TGTGCCAGCAGCTTATTAAGGCCGCCGGGGGGGGAGCAGTTCTTC

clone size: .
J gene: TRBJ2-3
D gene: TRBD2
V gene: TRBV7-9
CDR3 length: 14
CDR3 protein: CASSGTSGTDTQYF
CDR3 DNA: TGTGCCAGCAGCGGGACTAGCGGCACAGATACGCAGTATTTT

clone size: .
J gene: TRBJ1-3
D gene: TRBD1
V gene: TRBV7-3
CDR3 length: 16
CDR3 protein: CASSLGTGFGGNTIYF
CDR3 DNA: TGTGCCAGCAGCTTGGGGACAGGGTTCGGAGGAAACACCATATATTTT

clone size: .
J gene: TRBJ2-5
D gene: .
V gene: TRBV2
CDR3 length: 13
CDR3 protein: CASIRENQETQYF
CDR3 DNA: TGTGCCAGCATAAGAGAGAACCAAGAGACCCAGTACTTC

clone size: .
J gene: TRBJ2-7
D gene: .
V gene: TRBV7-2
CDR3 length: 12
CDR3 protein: CASSLVRGEQYF
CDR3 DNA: TGTGCCAGCAGCTTAGTTCGGGGTGAGCAGTACTTC

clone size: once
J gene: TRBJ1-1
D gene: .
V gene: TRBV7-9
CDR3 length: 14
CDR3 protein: CASTLLSGNTEAFF
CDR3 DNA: TGTGCCAGCACCCTACTGAGTGGGAACACTGAAGCTTTCTTT

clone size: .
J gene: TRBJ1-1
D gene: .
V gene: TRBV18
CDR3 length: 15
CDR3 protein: CASSPPGRGNTEAFF
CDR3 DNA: TGTGCCAGCTCACCACCTGGTAGGGGTAACACTGAAGCTTTCTTT

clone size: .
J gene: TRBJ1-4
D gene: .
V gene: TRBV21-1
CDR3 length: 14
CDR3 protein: CASNQGGPNEKLFF
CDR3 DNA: TGTGCCAGCAACCAAGGGGGACCTAATGAAAAACTGTTTTTT

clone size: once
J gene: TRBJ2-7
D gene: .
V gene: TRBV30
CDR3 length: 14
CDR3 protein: CAWSVGGSSYEQYF
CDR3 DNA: TGTGCCTGGAGTGTTGGAGGCAGCTCCTACGAGCAGTACTTC

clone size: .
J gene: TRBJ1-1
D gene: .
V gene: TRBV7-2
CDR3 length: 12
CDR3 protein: CASSFPDREAFF
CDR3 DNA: TGTGCCAGCAGCTTCCCGGACAGAGAAGCTTTCTTT

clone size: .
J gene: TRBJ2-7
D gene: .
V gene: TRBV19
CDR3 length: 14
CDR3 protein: CASADLGVPYEQYF
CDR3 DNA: TGTGCCAGCGCGGACCTCGGGGTCCCCTACGAGCAGTACTTC

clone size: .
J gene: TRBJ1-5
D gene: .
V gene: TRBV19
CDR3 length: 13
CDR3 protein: CASSIAQRQPQHF
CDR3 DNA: TGTGCCAGTAGTATAGCCCAACGGCAGCCCCAGCATTTT

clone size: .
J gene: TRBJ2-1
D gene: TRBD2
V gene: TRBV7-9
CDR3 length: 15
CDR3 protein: CASSLESGGDNEQFF
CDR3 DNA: TGTGCCAGCAGCTTAGAAAGCGGGGGGGATAATGAGCAGTTCTTC

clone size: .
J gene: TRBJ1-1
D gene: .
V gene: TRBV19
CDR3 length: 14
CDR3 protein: CASTRGHGNTEAFF
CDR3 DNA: TGTGCCAGTACCCGGGGACATGGGAACACTGAAGCTTTCTTT

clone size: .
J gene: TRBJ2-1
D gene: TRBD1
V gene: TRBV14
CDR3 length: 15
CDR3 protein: CASSLLTGNYNEQFF
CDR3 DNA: TGTGCCAGCAGTCTATTGACAGGGAACTACAATGAGCAGTTCTTC

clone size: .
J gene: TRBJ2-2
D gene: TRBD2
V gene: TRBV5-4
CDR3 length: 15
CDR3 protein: CASSLVSGSPGELFF
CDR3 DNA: TGTGCCAGCAGCTTGGTTAGCGGGAGCCCCGGGGAGCTGTTTTTT

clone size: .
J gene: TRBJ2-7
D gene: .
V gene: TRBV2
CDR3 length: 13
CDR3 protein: CASLGGASYEQYF
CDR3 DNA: TGTGCCAGCTTAGGGGGGGCGTCCTACGAGCAGTACTTC

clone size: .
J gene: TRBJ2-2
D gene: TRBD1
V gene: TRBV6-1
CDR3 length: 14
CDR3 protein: CASSLGQNTGELFF
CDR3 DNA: TGTGCCAGCAGCTTGGGACAGAATACCGGGGAGCTGTTTTTT

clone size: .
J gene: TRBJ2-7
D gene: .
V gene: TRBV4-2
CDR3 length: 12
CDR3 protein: CASQGGTYEQYF
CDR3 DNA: TGTGCCTCCCAGGGGGGAACCTACGAGCAGTACTTC

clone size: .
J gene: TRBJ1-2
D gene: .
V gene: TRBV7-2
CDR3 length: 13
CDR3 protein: CASSPRQLYGYTF
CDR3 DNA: TGTGCCAGCAGCCCAAGACAATTATATGGCTACACCTTC

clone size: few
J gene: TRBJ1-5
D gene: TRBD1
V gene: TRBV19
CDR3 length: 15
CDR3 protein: CASRTGERSNQPQHF
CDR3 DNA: TGTGCCAGCCGAACAGGGGAAAGGAGCAATCAGCCCCAGCATTTT

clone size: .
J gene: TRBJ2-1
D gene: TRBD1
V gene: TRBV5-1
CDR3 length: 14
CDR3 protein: CASLATGGYNEQFF
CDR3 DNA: TGCGCCAGCTTGGCGACAGGGGGGTACAATGAGCAGTTCTTC

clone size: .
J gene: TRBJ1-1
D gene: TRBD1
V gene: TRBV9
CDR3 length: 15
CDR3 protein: CASSGQTGLDTEAFF
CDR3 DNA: TGTGCCAGCAGCGGCCAGACAGGGTTGGACACTGAAGCTTTCTTT

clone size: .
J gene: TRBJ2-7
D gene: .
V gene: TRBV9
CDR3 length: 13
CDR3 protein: CASSAPGSYEQYF
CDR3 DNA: TGTGCCAGCAGCGCCCCAGGCTCCTACGAGCAGTACTTC